The source of this TCR beta chain is a study of blood T cells in healthy people across ages. Study outcomes and limitations: Diversity estimates drawn from one million T cells were deemed underestimates. Measured against age, TCR beta diversity per million T cells decreased in a roughly linear manner.

For the second PCR, which ran for about 7 to 12 cycles, a sample-barcoded 5' primer and a J-beta primer mix were used. TCRdb fed the 5' RACE reads into MiXCR, producing one record per CDR3 protein. The sample consists of some 1 million distinct CDR3 sequences, more than 35% of them appearing once. V lost 4 bases, J lost 2 bases, and 8 bases stayed unmatched. Germline-derived CDR1 and CDR2 are MNHEY and SVGEGT. The CDR3 spans 17 residues. For this clonotype: Its antigen remains unknown.

The rearrangement uses TRBV6-2 or TRBV6-3 and TRBJ2-7, with 13 positions matching TRBD2. Input material: blood. The source is a woman aged 55-69 years in good health. In DNA form, the CDR3 reads TGTGCCAGCAGTTGGGGGACTAGCGGGACTCTCCCCTACGAGCAGTACTTC. Residues: CASSWGTSGTLPYEQYF.